The 20 T cell receptor beta chains below come from one sample, sequenced in a study of CD8 T cells in Susac syndrome. RNA, at about 0.45 to 1 ug, was reverse transcribed with random hexamers. Via MiXCR, TCRdb re-called the immunoSEQ multiplex PCR reads, giving one row per CDR3 protein. The table shows 65,000 to 95,000 distinct CDR3 sequences, with 94% occurring only once. The source material was CD8+ T cells from PBMCs. These receptors were obtained from a human donor with Susac syndrome.

The chain links TRBV14 to TRBJ1-2; 12 nucleotides line up with TRBD1. This CDR3 has 18 residues. V lost 0 bases to trimming and J lost 1 base; unmatched junction nucleotides: 6. Germline lookup yields CDR1 SGHDN and CDR2 FVKESK. The CDR3 coding sequence is TGTGCCAGCAGCCAAGATTGGGACAGGGGGCTATTTAACTATGGCTACACCTTC. It translates to CASSQDWDRGLFNYGYTF.

The gene calls are TRBV13 and TRBJ2-1; D remains unclear. The CDR3 runs 13 residues. Trimming pared 3 bases from V and 9 bases from J, leaving 12 bases between. Per the germline V gene, CDR1 is PRHDT and CDR2 is FYEKMQ (reference sequence). CDR3 amino acids: CASSFSSPGEQFF. The CDR3 DNA reads as TGTGCCAGCAGCTTCTCTTCGCCGGGTGAGCAGTTCTTC.

Here the CDR3 reads CASSSWETQYF. In DNA, the CDR3 is TGTGCCAGCAGCAGTTGGGAGACCCAGTACTTC. The J gene is TRBJ2-5, the V gene TRBV25-1; the D is unclear. Per the germline V gene, CDR1 is MGHDK and CDR2 is SYGVNS. This CDR3 comprises 11 residues. Trimming stripped 6 bases from V and 5 bases from J, with 7 bases between.

This chain connects TRBV7-9 to TRBJ2-3; TRBD2 might be the D (6 bases). V shed 4 bases and J shed 2 bases, with 16 bases lying between them. The CDR3 length is 16 residues. CDR1 SEHNR and CDR2 FQNEAQ come from the germline V gene (reference sequence). CDR3 region: CASSSLPGTVTDTQYF. The CDR3 region has the DNA TGTGCCAGCAGCTCCCTGCCCGGGACTGTCACAGATACGCAGTATTTT.

V gene TRBV20-1 combines with J gene TRBJ2-7; the match to TRBD1 covers 11 bases. CDR1 is DFQATT, CDR2 SNEGSKA, per germline (reference sequence). The CDR3 is 13 amino acids. Trimming cost V 4 bases and J 3 bases; bases outside gene matches: 2. The CDR3 DNA follows: TGCAGTGCTACCGGGACAGGGGGCTACGAGCAGTACTTC. As protein: CSATGTGGYEQYF.

The chain is built from TRBV19 and TRBJ2-7; a possible D gene is TRBD2 (6 bases). Trimming pared 4 bases from V and 5 bases from J, leaving 18 bases between. This CDR3 contains 15 residues. Germline V lookup: CDR1 LNHDA, CDR2 SQIVND (reference sequence). The DNA of the CDR3 is TGTGCCAGTAGTACCCTGGAGGGGAGACTCCACGAGCAGTACTTC. It encodes CASSTLEGRLHEQYF.

V usage is TRBV12-3 or TRBV12-4 and J usage is TRBJ2-3; TRBD2 matches 8 bases. J gave up 3 bases and V 5 bases, and 7 bases lay outside the gene matches. This CDR3 is 15 amino acids long. DNA of the CDR3: TGTGCCAGCAGTCCAGCGGGAGTGGGGACAGATACGCAGTATTTT. Its translation is CASSPAGVGTDTQYF.

The chain has TRBV27 and TRBJ2-7, with 9 positions matching TRBD1. Germline assignment: CDR1 MNHEY and CDR2 SMNVEV (reference sequence). The CDR3 is 15 residues long. V lost 5 bases to trimming and J lost 2 bases; unmatched junction nucleotides: 7. DNA for the CDR3: TGTGCCAGCAGTCCATGGGACAGGGTCGCCTACGAGCAGTACTTC. As protein: CASSPWDRVAYEQYF.

The chain joins TRBV6-1 to TRBJ1-2, with a weak D call TRBD1 (6 bases). Germline-derived CDR1 and CDR2 are MNHNS and SASEGT. The V and J ends lost 8 bases and 4 bases respectively, with 23 bases between them. The CDR3 length is 16 residues. CDR3 DNA sequence: TGTGCCAGCTACTATACAGGGACCGCCCCAACCTATGGCTACACCTTC. It yields the protein CASYYTGTAPTYGYTF.

V usage is TRBV15 and J usage is TRBJ1-1; D gene unclear. Trimming cost V 8 bases and J 1 base, with 8 bases left between them. Germline CDR1 LNHNV, CDR2 YYDKDF (reference sequence). The CDR3 has 12 residues. The DNA of the CDR3 is TGTGCCACCGGGAAGGAGAACACTGAAGCTTTCTTT. This sequence encodes CATGKENTEAFF.

This rearrangement joins TRBV3-1 to TRBJ2-7; D not resolved. V was pared by 3 bases and J by 0 bases, with 12 bases between. Per the germline V gene, CDR1 is LGHDT and CDR2 is YNNKEL (reference sequence). The CDR3 runs 15 residues. This CDR3 reads CASSHARMSSYEQYF. CDR3 nucleotide sequence: TGTGCCAGCAGCCATGCGCGGATGAGCTCCTACGAGCAGTACTTC.

V gene TRBV4-3 combines with J gene TRBJ2-1; TRBD1 matches at 7 bases. The CDR3 loop spans 14 amino acids. From germline, CDR1 is LGHNA and CDR2 YSLEER. V was pared by 3 bases and J by 7 bases, with 6 bases of the junction left unmatched. CDR3 nucleotides: TGCGCCAGCAGCCAGCGGACAGGTAGGAATGAGCAGTTCTTC. Its translation: CASSQRTGRNEQFF.

The chain combines TRBV5-1 with TRBJ1-6; no firm D call. The CDR3 spans 15 residues. The germline gives CDR1 SGHRS, CDR2 YFSETQ. The V and J ends lost 1 base and 5 bases respectively, with 10 bases between them. As DNA, the CDR3 is TGCGCCAGCAGCTTGTTCCAGGATGATAATTCACCCCTCCACTTT. Translated, it gives CASSLFQDDNSPLHF.

The rearrangement joins TRBV2 to TRBJ2-1; TRBD2 matches at 14 bases. This CDR3 region has 17 residues. V shed 0 bases, J shed 6 bases, and the junction held 4 bases outside the gene matches. In germline, CDR1 is SNHLY, CDR2 FYNNEI. In DNA, the CDR3 is TGTGCCAGCAGTGAAGCGGGAGGACTAGCGGGAGGCAATGAGCAGTTCTTC. Protein: CASSEAGGLAGGNEQFF.

V usage is TRBV4-2 and J usage is TRBJ1-5, with D perhaps matching TRBD1 (5 bases). Germline CDR1 reads LGHNA; CDR2 reads YNFKEQ. Trimming pared 0 bases from V and 1 base from J, leaving 7 bases between. The CDR3 is 15 residues long. The CDR3 region has the DNA TGTGCCAGCAGCCAAGAACAGGAGAGCAATCAGCCCCAGCATTTT. This gives the protein CASSQEQESNQPQHF.

This clonotype is termed medium-sized. The chain has TRBV13 and TRBJ2-5; tentatively, D is TRBD1 (6 bases). Germline loops: CDR1 PRHDT, CDR2 FYEKMQ (reference sequence). The CDR3 has 15 residues. V was shortened by 4 bases and J by 1 base, with 13 bases between the two germline ends. CDR3 in amino acids: CASSSSGTPQETQYF. DNA for the CDR3: TGTGCCAGCAGCTCTTCCGGGACACCCCAAGAGACCCAGTACTTC. The whole variable domain, remainder taken from reference TRBV13 and TRBJ2-5, is AAGVIQSPRHLIKEKRETATLKCYPIPRHDTVYWYQQGPGQDPQFLISFYEKMQSDKGSIPDRFSAQQFSDYHSELNMSSLELGDSALYFCASSSSGTPQETQYFGPGTRLLVL.

The chain joins TRBV7-8 to TRBJ2-7; 9 bases match TRBD2. Per germline, CDR1 SGHVS and CDR2 FQNEAQ. J gave up 5 bases and V 5 bases, and 4 bases lay outside the gene matches. This CDR3 has 13 amino acids. The CDR3 DNA reads TGTGCCAGCAGCCCTCAGCGGGAGGACGAGCAGTACTTC. Amino acid sequence: CASSPQREDEQYF. Variable domain in full (rest from reference TRBV7-8 and TRBJ2-7): GAGVSQSPRYKVAKRGQDVALRCDPISGHVSLFWYQQALGQGPEFLTYFQNEAQLDKSGLPSDRFFAERPEGSVSTLKIQRTQQEDSAVYLCASSPQREDEQYFGPGTRLTVT.

This chain joins TRBV20-1 and TRBJ1-2; a weak D match, TRBD1 (5 bases). In germline, CDR1 is DFQATT, CDR2 SNEGSKA (reference sequence). V was cut by 3 bases and J by 2 bases, with 13 bases left in between. The CDR3 length is 14 residues. The CDR3 bases are TGCAGTGCTAGTCCCCGGGGGTTAAACTATGGCTACACCTTC. It is translated as CSASPRGLNYGYTF.

The CDR3 reads CASRTGDNEQFF. CDR3 nucleotide sequence: TGTGCCAGTCGGACAGGTGACAATGAGCAGTTCTTC. The J gene is TRBJ2-1, the V gene TRBV2; the match to TRBD1 covers 7 bases. The CDR3 extends over 12 amino acids. Germline V CDR1 and CDR2: SNHLY, FYNNEI. After removal of 9 bases from V and 5 bases from J, the junction contained 4 bases not matched to a gene.

The genes are TRBV28 and TRBJ2-3; no clear D gene. Germline assignment: CDR1 MDHEN and CDR2 SYDVKM. V dropped 3 bases and J dropped 0 bases, with 13 bases sitting between them. The CDR3 has 16 residues. Written as DNA, the CDR3 is TGTGCCAGCAGTTTTTACGCAGTCCCGAGCACAGATACGCAGTATTTT. It is translated as CASSFYAVPSTDTQYF. The full variable domain, its missing parts supplied by reference TRBV28 and TRBJ2-3, is DVKVTQSSRYLVKRTGEKVFLECVQDMDHENMFWYRQDPGLGLRLIYFSYDVKMKEKGDIPEGYSVSREKKERFSLILESASTNQTSMYLCASSFYAVPSTDTQYFGPGTRLTVL.